Listed here is a single T cell receptor (beta chain). Amplification yielded TCR beta CDR3 regions, with RNA transcripts as the source. The TCR CDR3 first-round RT-PCR relied on the HTBI primer set. MiXCR, applied by TCRdb to the multiplex PCR reads, yields one record per CDR3 protein. The table has 500,000 to 600,000 distinct CDR3 sequences, 46% seen once. The data were obtained in a study of T cells in Graves' hyperthyroidism and ophthalmopathy. Germline V CDR1 and CDR2: KGHDR, SFDVKD. With 5 bases removed from V and 15 bases from J, the gap between germline ends came to 1 base. The CDR3 runs 8 residues.

The TCR was taken from a woman between 18 and 29 years old with Graves' hyperthyroidism. Sequencing was done on a sample of peripheral blood or thyroid tissue (not recorded which). The rearrangement joins TRBV24-1 to TRBJ2-6; D call uncertain. The CDR3 loop reads CATSALTF. The CDR3 DNA reads TGTGCCACCAGTGCCCTGACTTTC.